This T cell receptor (beta chain) derives from a study of glioma-infiltrating T cells. Study findings and constraints: Gliomas, especially low-grade, showed above-expected tissue-blood divergence; non-neoplastic patients showed below.

The CDR3 totals 16 residues. Germline assignment: CDR1 SGHKS and CDR2 YYEKEE (reference sequence). J was trimmed by 7 bases and V by 2 bases; bases with no gene match: 11. In the case of this clonotype: Its antigen is as yet unknown.

Using RNA template, CDR3s of TCR alpha and beta were amplified with iRepertoire arm-PCR. Tissue mRNA or PBMC total RNA, about 90-450 ng, went into one-step reverse transcription and amplification. TCRdb recomputed calls from the multiplex PCR reads with MiXCR, one row per CDR3 protein. The table shows around 130,000 distinct CDR3 sequences, with around a quarter occurring only once. The chain combines TRBV5-5 with TRBJ1-5; TRBD1 matches 8 bases. The TCR sequence derives from a human donor with low-grade glioma or glioblastoma, undergoing nonglioma brain surgery, or in good health (not recorded which). The specimen sequenced was glioma tissue, nonneoplastic brain tissue, or PBMCs (not recorded which). The CDR3 region is CASSLRLDRGGQPQHF. The DNA of the CDR3 is TGTGCCAGCAGCTTAAGGCTTGACAGGGGCGGACAGCCCCAGCATTTT. Combining the CDR3 with reference TRBV5-5 and TRBJ1-5 gives the whole variable domain DAGVTQSPTHLIKTRGQQVTLRCSPISGHKSVSWYQQVLGQGPQFIFQYYEKEERGRGNFPDRFSARQFPNYSSELNVNALLLGDSALYLCASSLRLDRGGQPQHFGDGTRLSIL.